This T cell receptor (beta chain) was recorded in a study of CD8+CD57+ T cells in acquired aplastic anemia. Whoever was chosen for sequencing had shown CD8+CD57+ cell expansion by flow cytometry. Every one of the patients had aplastic anemia (severe, acquired). Prior therapy had not been administered to any patient at the time of blood sampling. Findings and caveats of the study: There were some 30 CD8+ CDR3 sequences that occurred in both patients and controls.

TCR beta VDJ combinations and CDR3 sequences were profiled from genomic DNA. TCRdb recomputed calls from the reads with MiXCR, one row per CDR3 protein. Seen here are over 150,000 distinct CDR3 sequences, roughly 48% observed once, and the top ten hold roughly 3.1%. Concerning this clonotype itself: Its antigen remains unidentified.

CDR3 length: 13 amino acids. Germline lookup yields CDR1 SGHVS and CDR2 FQNEAQ. Trimming left V 4 bases short and J 7 bases short, with 8 bases between. This receptor was identified in a human donor with aplastic anemia. The material sequenced was sorted CD4+, CD8+, or CD8+CD57+ T cells (not recorded which) from PBMCs. This chain joins TRBV7-8 and TRBJ1-6; D call uncertain. This CDR3 reads CASSSLRNSPLHF. DNA for the CDR3: TGTGCCAGCAGCTCGTTGCGGAATTCACCCCTCCACTTT.